The rows below give T cell receptor beta chains drawn from one sample of a study of PD-L1 blockade in urothelial cancer. Clones were sequenced by immunoSEQ multiplex PCR, and TCRdb holds only the in-frame ones, with some missing. Among about 38,000 clones listed, approximately 86% were seen once. Material: PBMCs, obtained around atezolizumab (anti-PD-L1) treatment. Receptors originate from a man between 60 and 75 years old with urothelial cancer. Both conserved end residues are part of each CDR3. The order of the fields is CDR3 DNA, CDR3 protein, D gene, clone size, J gene, V gene. A D gene is named only where the DNA matches it firmly. The size field is filled for only some rows; it gives once, few, many or a size class.

TGTGCCAGCTCACCCGGCACAGGGGGGCCCTCTGGAAACACCATATATTTT CASSPGTGGPSGNTIYF TRBD1 few TRBJ1-3 TRBV18
TGTGCCAGCAGTTACAGCTCCTACGAGCAGTACTTC CASSYSSYEQYF - - TRBJ2-7 TRBV2
TGTGCCAGCAGCTTAGTGGAGGGCTCCTACAATGAGCAGTTCTTC CASSLVEGSYNEQFF - - TRBJ2-1 TRBV7-8
TGTGCCAGCAGTTTTAGCGGGCCAACCTACAATGAGCAGTTCTTC CASSFSGPTYNEQFF TRBD2 - TRBJ2-1 TRBV6-6
TGTGCTAGTGGTTTGGTACGGGACAGGGGGTTATTCGATAATTCACCCCTCCACTTT CASGLVRDRGLFDNSPLHF TRBD1 - TRBJ1-6 TRBV12-5
TGTGCCAGCAGCTTAGGCGCCCAGGGGGCGAGTAATTCACCCCTCCACTTT CASSLGAQGASNSPLHF TRBD1 - TRBJ1-6 TRBV7-6
TGTGCCAGCAGCTTAGGACAGGGGGCGTGGGAGACCCAGTACTTC CASSLGQGAWETQYF TRBD1 - TRBJ2-5 TRBV7-9
TGTGCCAGCAGCTTAGGAGGGAGCAGCGGGGAGCTGTTTTTT CASSLGGSSGELFF - - TRBJ2-2 TRBV7-2
TGTGCCAGCAGTCCTTTAGGGAGTACCTACGAGCAGTACTTC CASSPLGSTYEQYF - - TRBJ2-7 TRBV27
TGTGCCAGCTCACCAGCCCAGGGCGCAGATACGCAGTATTTT CASSPAQGADTQYF - - TRBJ2-3 TRBV18
TGTGCCAGCAGTTACGGGACTAGCGGGAGGGGAGAGACCCAGTACTTC CASSYGTSGRGETQYF TRBD2 - TRBJ2-5 TRBV6-5
TGCAGCGGGCCCGACGGCCCGCAAAACAGGGGCTCGTTATGGGATACGCAGTATTTT CSGPDGPQNRGSLWDTQYF TRBD1 - TRBJ2-3 TRBV29-1
TGTGCCAGCACGACCCTAGCGGATAGCTCCTACGAGCAGTACTTC CASTTLADSSYEQYF TRBD2 - TRBJ2-7 TRBV28
TGTGCCAGTGATCGCGGGGGGTACCCCATTCCTGGAAACACCATATATTTT CASDRGGYPIPGNTIYF - - TRBJ1-3 TRBV19
TGTGCCAGCAGTACTAGCGGGATGGGGGAGACCCAGTACTTC CASSTSGMGETQYF TRBD2 - TRBJ2-5 TRBV6-5
TGTGCCAGCAGCGCCCTGGGGGGGAGCAATCAGCCCCAGCATTTT CASSALGGSNQPQHF - - TRBJ1-5 TRBV9
TGTGCCTGTTCCAGCTATAATTCACCCCTCCACTTT CACSSYNSPLHF - many TRBJ1-6 TRBV30
TGTGCCAGCAGCTTAATGGCGGCTAGCACAGATACGCAGTATTTT CASSLMAASTDTQYF - - TRBJ2-3 TRBV7-2
TGCGCCAGCATTAGTACCGGGACAGGGTTTGGCACAGATACGCAGTATTTT CASISTGTGFGTDTQYF TRBD1 - TRBJ2-3 TRBV5-1
TGTGCCAGCAGCTTGGTGACAGAGTACACCATATATTTT CASSLVTEYTIYF - few TRBJ1-3 TRBV5-6
TGTGCCAGCAGCTTAGATGGTGGCCAGCCCCAGCATTTT CASSLDGGQPQHF - - TRBJ1-5 TRBV7-2
TGTGCCAGCAGCTTAGGGGGACAGGGGGCAGTCTATGGCTACACCTTC CASSLGGQGAVYGYTF TRBD1 medium-sized TRBJ1-2 TRBV7-9
TGCGCCAGCAGCCAACTGACAGGGGAAAACACCATATATTTT CASSQLTGENTIYF TRBD1 few TRBJ1-3 TRBV4-1
TGCGCCAGCAGCTTGGGCGGGGGATCTAATGAGCAGTTCTTC CASSLGGGSNEQFF TRBD2 - TRBJ2-1 TRBV5-1
TGCGCCAGCAGCTCGTTTCCTAGAGAAGGAAACACCATATATTTT CASSSFPREGNTIYF - - TRBJ1-3 TRBV5-1
TGTGCTAGCCTTAGGACTAGAGGGCCCGGGGAGCTGTTTTTT CASLRTRGPGELFF TRBD2 few TRBJ2-2 TRBV7-7
TGTGCCAGCAGCTTTCGGTATAATTCACCCCTCCACTTT CASSFRYNSPLHF - - TRBJ1-6 TRBV5-4
TGTGCCAGCAGCCCCGTAGAGTTCAATGAGCAGTTCTTC CASSPVEFNEQFF - - TRBJ2-1 TRBV7-6
TGCGCCAGCAGCCAGGGCCCGGTTGACTACGCGCAGTATTTT CASSQGPVDYAQYF - - TRBJ2-3 TRBV4-3
TGTGCCAGCAGCTACGGACAGGGTTCCTACGAGCAGTACTTC CASSYGQGSYEQYF TRBD1 - TRBJ2-7 TRBV7-2
TGTGCCAGCAGCGCCGAGGACAGGGCGGACCAGCCCCAGCATTTT CASSAEDRADQPQHF TRBD1 - TRBJ1-5 TRBV9
TGCGCCAGCAGCTTGGTAGGGCAGGGGAATTCACCCCTCCACTTT CASSLVGQGNSPLHF - - TRBJ1-6 TRBV5-1
TGTGCCAGCAGTTACGCGGAGGGGTTCCACGAGCAGTACTTC CASSYAEGFHEQYF - - TRBJ2-7 TRBV6-5
TGTGCCAGCAGCGGGGACAGTCGGTCCCTACAGTACTTC CASSGDSRSLQYF TRBD1 - TRBJ2-7 TRBV9
TGCGCCAGCAGCCAAGTCACGACAGATCTCTATGGCTACACCTTC CASSQVTTDLYGYTF - few TRBJ1-2 TRBV4-1
TGTGCCAGCAGCTCGCCGACCGGGTCCTCGCCGGGGCAGCCCCAGCATTTT CASSSPTGSSPGQPQHF - - TRBJ1-5 TRBV7-8
TGTGCCATCACCCCGAGCGGGGGCCAAAATGGCTACACCTTC CAITPSGGQNGYTF - - TRBJ1-2 TRBV10-3
TGTGCCAGCAGCACTCAGGACAGCCTCGCCGGGACTAGCGGGAGGGAGCAGTTCTTC CASSTQDSLAGTSGREQFF TRBD2 once TRBJ2-1 TRBV5-4
TGTGCCAGCAGTCTCAGCTCCTACAATGAGCAGTTCTTC CASSLSSYNEQFF - - TRBJ2-1 TRBV11-3
TGTGCCAGCAGATTAGCGGGGGGCACAGATACGCAGTATTTT CASRLAGGTDTQYF TRBD2 - TRBJ2-3 TRBV6-5
TGCGCCAGCAGCCAGGGACAGGGAAAGACTGAAGCTTTCTTT CASSQGQGKTEAFF TRBD1 - TRBJ1-1 TRBV5-1
TGTGCCAGTAGGAAGACCACAGGAGGGGGGGGCGAGACCCAGTACTTC CASRKTTGGGGETQYF - - TRBJ2-5 TRBV19
TGTGCCAGCAGCTTGGAACAGGGGATGGGGGAGCAGTACTTC CASSLEQGMGEQYF TRBD1 - TRBJ2-7 TRBV5-4
TGTGCCAGCAGTTCTACAGGGTTGGGGCGGGATGGCTACACCTTC CASSSTGLGRDGYTF - - TRBJ1-2 TRBV27
TGTGCCAGTAGTCCGGGGTTCCCCTATGGCTACACCTTC CASSPGFPYGYTF - - TRBJ1-2 TRBV19
TGTGCCAGCAGTGAAAGGCAGGGTGGTAACTATGGCTACACCTTC CASSERQGGNYGYTF - medium-sized TRBJ1-2 TRBV2
TGCGCCAGCACAACCCAACAGGGAGTCCAAGAGACCCAGTACTTC CASTTQQGVQETQYF - - TRBJ2-5 TRBV5-1
TGCAGCGTCCAGGAAAACATTCAGTACTTC CSVQENIQYF - - TRBJ2-4 TRBV29-1
TGTGCCAGCAGCCTCGGGCCGGGGGGGACCTACGAGCAGTACTTC CASSLGPGGTYEQYF TRBD2 - TRBJ2-7 TRBV5-5
TGCGCCAGCAGCAGGACAGGGGACTCCTATGGCTACACCTTC CASSRTGDSYGYTF TRBD1 - TRBJ1-2 TRBV5-1
TGTGCCAGCAGTTTACCCGTCCCCGGGGAGCTGTTTTTT CASSLPVPGELFF - - TRBJ2-2 TRBV27
TGTGCCAGCAGTGAAATTAGGACAGGGGGCAGAAGTAATGAAAAACTGTTTTTT CASSEIRTGGRSNEKLFF TRBD1 - TRBJ1-4 TRBV2
TGTGCCAGCAGCAAAGAGGCTAGCGGGAGGATGAATACGCAGTATTTT CASSKEASGRMNTQYF - - TRBJ2-3 TRBV21-1
TGCGCCAGCAGCTTGGATCTGGGGGCGGGCTATGGCTACACCTTC CASSLDLGAGYGYTF - - TRBJ1-2 TRBV5-1
TGCAGCGTACGAGAAAGCCCGAACACTGAAGCTTTCTTT CSVRESPNTEAFF - - TRBJ1-1 TRBV29-1
TGTGCCAGCTCACCACCAGGCCGGGGGATGAACACTGAAGCTTTCTTT CASSPPGRGMNTEAFF - - TRBJ1-1 TRBV18
TGTGCCAGCAGCCTAGCAAGAGCGGCCTCCTACGAGCAGTACTTC CASSLARAASYEQYF - - TRBJ2-7 TRBV6-6
TGTGCCAGCAGTTCACAAAACTACGAGCAGTACTTC CASSSQNYEQYF - few TRBJ2-7 TRBV28
TGTGCCAGCAGTGTTGTCCTAGCGAACACCGGGGAGCTGTTTTTT CASSVVLANTGELFF - - TRBJ2-2 TRBV6-1
TGTGCCAGCAGTATTTCCCCCAGGGCCTATGGCTACACCTTC CASSISPRAYGYTF - once TRBJ1-2 TRBV6-1